The source of this TCR beta chain is a study of OX40 agonist ivuxolimab in advanced cancers. Using immunoSEQ multiplex PCR, the repertoire was profiled, and TCRdb retains in-frame clones only, with some absent. The sample carries roughly 5,000 clones, about 70% recorded once. The V and J ends lost 0 bases and 3 bases respectively, with 14 bases between them. The CDR3 covers 16 residues. From germline, CDR1 is MNHEY and CDR2 SMNVEV (reference sequence). The chain combines TRBV27 with TRBJ1-2, with no clear D. This receptor was taken from an adult with an advanced solid tumor such as melanoma, head and neck, liver or kidney cancer. The specimen comprised CD4+ or CD8+ T cells sorted from blood, sampled in a trial of the OX40 agonist ivuxolimab. The DNA of the CDR3 is TGTGCCAGCAGTTTATCGACACGGAGTGGGGACTATGGCTACACCTTC. This gives the protein CASSLSTRSGDYGYTF.